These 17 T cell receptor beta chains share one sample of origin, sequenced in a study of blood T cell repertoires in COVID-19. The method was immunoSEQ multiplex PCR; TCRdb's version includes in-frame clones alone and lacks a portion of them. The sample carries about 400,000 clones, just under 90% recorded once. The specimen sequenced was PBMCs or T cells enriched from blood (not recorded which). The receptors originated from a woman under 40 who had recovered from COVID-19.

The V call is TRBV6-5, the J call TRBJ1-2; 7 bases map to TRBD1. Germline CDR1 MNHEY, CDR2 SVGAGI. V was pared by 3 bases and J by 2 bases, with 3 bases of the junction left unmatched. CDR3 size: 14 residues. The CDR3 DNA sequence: TGTGCCAGCAGTTATGAGGGGGCAAACTATGGCTACACCTTC. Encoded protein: CASSYEGANYGYTF.

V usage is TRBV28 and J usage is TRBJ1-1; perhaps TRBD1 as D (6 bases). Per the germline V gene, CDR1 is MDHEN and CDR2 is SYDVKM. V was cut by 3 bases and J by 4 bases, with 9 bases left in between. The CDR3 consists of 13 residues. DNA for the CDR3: TGTGCCAGCAGTTTCAGGGGTCCCACTGAAGCTTTCTTT. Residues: CASSFRGPTEAFF.

CDR3 nucleotides: TGTGCCAGCAGTCGGGGGATAAGGGCCTACGAGCAGTACTTC. Its translation: CASSRGIRAYEQYF. The chain employs TRBV6-5 and TRBJ2-7, with D possibly TRBD2 on 6 matching bases. CDR1 and CDR2 (germline): MNHEY, SVGAGI. V was trimmed by 5 bases and J by 2 bases, leaving 13 bases between them. The CDR3 consists of 14 residues.

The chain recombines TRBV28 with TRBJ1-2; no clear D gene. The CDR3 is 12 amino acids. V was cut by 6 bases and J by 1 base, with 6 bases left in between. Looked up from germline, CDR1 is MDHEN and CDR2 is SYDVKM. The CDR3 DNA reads TGTGCCAGCAGCCCCATTAACTATGGCTACACCTTC. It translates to CASSPINYGYTF.

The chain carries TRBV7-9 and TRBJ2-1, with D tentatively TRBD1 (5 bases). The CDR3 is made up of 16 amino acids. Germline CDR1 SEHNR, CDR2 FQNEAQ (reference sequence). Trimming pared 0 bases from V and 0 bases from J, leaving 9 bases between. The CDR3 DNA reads TGTGCCAGCAGCTTAGCTGACAGCACCTCCTACAATGAGCAGTTCTTC. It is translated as CASSLADSTSYNEQFF.

The CDR3 spells CASSFIQGDNEQFF. CDR3 sequence (DNA): TGCGCCAGCAGCTTTATACAGGGGGACAATGAGCAGTTCTTC. This chain links TRBV5-1 with TRBJ2-1; TRBD1 aligns across 8 bases. The CDR3 is made up of 14 amino acids. CDR1 is SGHRS, CDR2 YFSETQ, per germline. J gave up 5 bases and V 2 bases, and 3 bases lay outside the gene matches. The entire variable domain, with the rest obtained from reference TRBV5-1 and TRBJ2-1, is as follows: KAGVTQTPRYLIKTRGQQVTLSCSPISGHRSVSWYQQTPGQGLQFLFEYFSETQRNKGNFPGRFSGRQFSNSRSEMNVSTLELGDSALYLCASSFIQGDNEQFFGPGTRLTVL.

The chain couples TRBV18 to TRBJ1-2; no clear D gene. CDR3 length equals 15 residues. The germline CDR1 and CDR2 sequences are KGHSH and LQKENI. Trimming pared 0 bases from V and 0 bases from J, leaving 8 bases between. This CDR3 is CASSPPGAANYGYTF. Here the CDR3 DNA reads TGTGCCAGCTCACCACCTGGTGCGGCTAACTATGGCTACACCTTC.

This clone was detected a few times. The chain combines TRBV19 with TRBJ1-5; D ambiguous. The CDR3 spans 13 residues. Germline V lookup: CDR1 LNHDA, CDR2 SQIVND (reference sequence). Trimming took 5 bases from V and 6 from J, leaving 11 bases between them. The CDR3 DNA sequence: TGTGCCAGTAGTGCCCCGCGGGTTCAGCCCCAGCATTTT. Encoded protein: CASSAPRVQPQHF.

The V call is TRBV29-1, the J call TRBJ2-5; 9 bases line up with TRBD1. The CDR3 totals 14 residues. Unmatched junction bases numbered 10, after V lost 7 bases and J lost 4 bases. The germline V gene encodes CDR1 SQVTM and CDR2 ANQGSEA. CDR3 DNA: TGCAGCGCCTCGGACAGGGGTCGGCGAGAGACCCAGTACTTC. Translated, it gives CSASDRGRRETQYF.

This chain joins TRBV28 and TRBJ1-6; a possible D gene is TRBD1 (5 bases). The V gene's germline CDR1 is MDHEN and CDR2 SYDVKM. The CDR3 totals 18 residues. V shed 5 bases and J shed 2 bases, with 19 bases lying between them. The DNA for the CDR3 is TGTGCCAGCAGTCGCGCTGGGGCAGCCCGGCCCTATAATTCACCCCTCCACTTT. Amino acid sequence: CASSRAGAARPYNSPLHF.

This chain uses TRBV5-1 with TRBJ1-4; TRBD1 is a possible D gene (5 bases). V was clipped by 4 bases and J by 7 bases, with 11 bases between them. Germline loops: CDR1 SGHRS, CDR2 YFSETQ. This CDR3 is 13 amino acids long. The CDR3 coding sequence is TGCGCCAGCAGCCCGACAGTGAGTGAAAAACTGTTTTTT. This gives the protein CASSPTVSEKLFF.

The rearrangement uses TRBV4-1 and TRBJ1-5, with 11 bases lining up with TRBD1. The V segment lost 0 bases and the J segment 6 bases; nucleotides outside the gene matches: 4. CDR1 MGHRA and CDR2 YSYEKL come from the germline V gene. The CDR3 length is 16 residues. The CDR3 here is CASSQDRTGGRQPQHF. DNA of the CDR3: TGCGCCAGCAGCCAAGACCGGACAGGGGGCCGTCAGCCCCAGCATTTT.

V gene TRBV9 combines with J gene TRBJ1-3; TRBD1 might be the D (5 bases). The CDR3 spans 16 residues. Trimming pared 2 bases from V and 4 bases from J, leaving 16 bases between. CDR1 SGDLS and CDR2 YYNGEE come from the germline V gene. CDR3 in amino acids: CASSVTPAGLGNTIYF. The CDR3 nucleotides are TGTGCCAGCAGCGTGACCCCGGCAGGGTTGGGAAACACCATATATTTT.

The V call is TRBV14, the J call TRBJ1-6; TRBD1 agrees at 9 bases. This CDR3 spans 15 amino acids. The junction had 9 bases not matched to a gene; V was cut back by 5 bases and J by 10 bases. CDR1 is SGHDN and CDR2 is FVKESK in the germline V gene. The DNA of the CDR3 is TGTGCCAGCAGCGTCGGGACAGGGTGGTCCTCACCCCTCCACTTT. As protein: CASSVGTGWSSPLHF.

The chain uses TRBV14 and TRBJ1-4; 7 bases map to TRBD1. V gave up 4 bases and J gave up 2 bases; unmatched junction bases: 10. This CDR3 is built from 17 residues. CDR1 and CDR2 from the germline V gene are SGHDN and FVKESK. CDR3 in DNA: TGTGCCAGCAGCCCAAGGGGGCTGGGGCTGACTAATGAAAAACTGTTTTTT. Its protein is CASSPRGLGLTNEKLFF.

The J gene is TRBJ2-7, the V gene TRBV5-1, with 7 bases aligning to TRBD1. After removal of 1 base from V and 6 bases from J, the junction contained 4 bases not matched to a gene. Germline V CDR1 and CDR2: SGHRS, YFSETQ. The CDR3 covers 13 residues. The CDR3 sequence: CASSLSYRGEQYF. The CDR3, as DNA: TGCGCCAGCAGCTTGTCGTACAGGGGCGAGCAGTACTTC.

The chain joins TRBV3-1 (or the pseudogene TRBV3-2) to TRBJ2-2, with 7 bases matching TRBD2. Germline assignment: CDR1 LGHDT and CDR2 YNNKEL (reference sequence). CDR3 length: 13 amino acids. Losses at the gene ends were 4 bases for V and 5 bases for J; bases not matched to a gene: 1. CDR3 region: CASSRLATGELFF. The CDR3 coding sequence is TGTGCCAGCAGCCGACTAGCTACCGGGGAGCTGTTTTTT.